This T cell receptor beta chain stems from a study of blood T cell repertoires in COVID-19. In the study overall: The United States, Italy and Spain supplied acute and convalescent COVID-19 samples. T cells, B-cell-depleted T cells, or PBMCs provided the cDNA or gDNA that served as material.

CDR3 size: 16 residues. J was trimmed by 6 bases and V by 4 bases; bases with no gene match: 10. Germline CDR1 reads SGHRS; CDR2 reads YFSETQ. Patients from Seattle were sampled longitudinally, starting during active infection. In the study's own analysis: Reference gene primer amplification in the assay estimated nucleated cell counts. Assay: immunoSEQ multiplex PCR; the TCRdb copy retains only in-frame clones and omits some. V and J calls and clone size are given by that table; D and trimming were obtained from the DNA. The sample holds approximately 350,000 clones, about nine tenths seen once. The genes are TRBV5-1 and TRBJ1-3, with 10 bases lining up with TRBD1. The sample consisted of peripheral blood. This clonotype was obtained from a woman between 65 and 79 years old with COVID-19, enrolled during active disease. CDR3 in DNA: TGCGCCAGCAGCCTTTTTCCGGGACAGGGGACAAACACCATATATTTT. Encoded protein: CASSLFPGQGTNTIYF.